The 17 T cell receptor beta chains below come from one sample, sequenced in a study of blood T cells in healthy people across ages. For the second PCR, which ran for 7 to 11 cycles, a sample-barcoded 5' primer and a J-beta primer mix were used. TCRdb reprocessed the 5' RACE reads via MiXCR and lists one record per CDR3 protein. This table has about 1,500,000 distinct CDR3 sequences, roughly 45% appearing once. The source material was blood. These receptors all come from a woman under 30 in good health.

The chain joins TRBV9 to TRBJ2-1, with unresolved D. This CDR3 has 15 amino acids. Germline-derived CDR1 and CDR2 are SGDLS and YYNGEE. V was shortened by 1 base and J by 8 bases, with 16 bases between the two germline ends. CDR3 amino acids: CASSVSWLESDEQFF. The DNA of the CDR3 is TGTGCCAGCAGCGTATCGTGGCTAGAGAGCGATGAGCAGTTCTTC.

This clonotype was seen a handful of times. This chain joins TRBV12-3 or TRBV12-4 and TRBJ2-7; 11 positions agree with TRBD1. CDR3 length: 14 residues. Trimming cost V 7 bases and J 3 bases; bases outside gene matches: 5. The CDR3 coding sequence is TGTGCCAGCACCCCGGGACAGGGGGGCTACGAGCAGTACTTC. Translation gives CASTPGQGGYEQYF.

The table lists this clonotype with a few counts. The chain couples TRBV2 to TRBJ1-6, with D tentatively TRBD1 (6 bases). Trimming shortened V by 1 base and J by 10 bases, and 14 bases separated the two germline ends. Germline CDR1 SNHLY, CDR2 FYNNEI. This CDR3 spans 15 amino acids. For the CDR3, the DNA is TGTGCCAGCAGTGAAGAACAGGGCCAGGAATCACCCCTCCACTTT. Translating it yields CASSEEQGQESPLHF.

This clonotype appeared a few times. The chain carries TRBV5-1 and TRBJ1-6; TRBD1 might be the D (6 bases). Germline CDR1 reads SGHRS; CDR2 reads YFSETQ. The CDR3 loop spans 19 amino acids. Trimming removed 4 bases at V and 7 bases at J, with 27 bases between. This chain's CDR3 is CASSLRSGGGSIKNSPLHF. The DNA for the CDR3 is TGCGCCAGCAGCCTACGATCCGGGGGCGGGTCAATTAAAAATTCACCCCTCCACTTT. The complete variable domain, with remaining parts taken from reference TRBV5-1 and TRBJ1-6, reads KAGVTQTPRYLIKTRGQQVTLSCSPISGHRSVSWYQQTPGQGLQFLFEYFSETQRNKGNFPGRFSGRQFSNSRSEMNVSTLELGDSALYLCASSLRSGGGSIKNSPLHFGNGTRLTVT.

This clonotype came up a few times. The rearrangement links TRBV6-5 to TRBJ2-3; D is unclear. The V gene lost 8 bases and the J gene lost 3 bases, with 12 bases spanning the gap. The germline V gene encodes CDR1 MNHEY and CDR2 SVGAGI. The CDR3 is made up of 13 amino acids. Here the CDR3 reads CASLSWSTDTQYF. The CDR3 nucleotides read TGTGCCAGCCTAAGTTGGTCGACAGATACGCAGTATTTT.

This clonotype was counted between two and nine times. The gene calls are TRBV12-3 or TRBV12-4 and TRBJ2-7; TRBD1 agrees at 8 bases. V was clipped by 4 bases and J by 3 bases; unmatched bases: 11. The CDR3 loop spans 16 amino acids. CDR3 bases: TGTGCCAGCAGTTCTCGAACAGGGGGACTCTTCTACGAGCAGTACTTC. Translated, it gives CASSSRTGGLFYEQYF.

This clonotype was seen more than once but under ten times. The chain uses TRBV2 and TRBJ2-1, with TRBD2 identical over 7 bases. V shed 6 bases, J shed 8 bases, and the junction held 10 bases outside the gene matches. The CDR3 consists of 14 residues. CDR1 is SNHLY, CDR2 FYNNEI, per germline. In nucleotides, the CDR3 is TGTGCCAGCAGCCGGACTAGAAGTCTGGATGAGCAGTTCTTC. Translating it yields CASSRTRSLDEQFF.

This clonotype has only a few counts. The CDR3 sequence: CSASLDPGGNQPQHF. In DNA form, the CDR3 reads TGCAGTGCTAGTCTGGACCCTGGGGGCAATCAGCCCCAGCATTTT. The gene calls are TRBV20-1 and TRBJ1-5; D is unclear. The ends were cut back, 3 bases at V and 2 bases at J, with 14 bases in the middle. The CDR3 contains 15 residues. Germline lookup yields CDR1 DFQATT and CDR2 SNEGSKA (reference sequence).

The chain couples TRBV10-3 to TRBJ1-2; perhaps TRBD1 as D (6 bases). This CDR3 comprises 14 residues. Germline V gene lookup returns CDR1 ENHRY and CDR2 SYGVKD. Trimming cost V 0 bases and J 4 bases, with 9 bases left between them. The CDR3 reads CAISESLDSYGYTF. CDR3 coding DNA: TGTGCCATCAGTGAGTCGCTGGACAGCTATGGCTACACCTTC.

The chain links TRBV6-5 to TRBJ1-2; D unclear. Germline CDR1 reads MNHEY; CDR2 reads SVGAGI. The V end lost 6 bases, the J end lost 3 bases, and 11 bases lay between the germline ends. This CDR3 contains 13 residues. The CDR3 is CASSPSSDYGYTF. In DNA, the CDR3 is TGTGCCAGCAGCCCATCAAGTGACTATGGCTACACCTTC.

This chain connects TRBV5-4 to TRBJ2-5; 8 bases agree with TRBD1. The end of the DNA aligns better with TRBJ2-7, so the J call may be wrong. Per germline, CDR1 SGHNT and CDR2 YYREEE (reference sequence). This CDR3 region has 17 residues. CDR3 amino acids: CASSLGPAGTGATEQYF. Here the CDR3 DNA reads TGTGCCAGCAGCTTGGGACCCGCCGGGACAGGTGCCACCGAGCAGTACTTC.

The chain uses TRBV7-9 and TRBJ2-3, with TRBD2 matching 14 bases. Losses at the gene ends were 5 bases for V and 5 bases for J; bases not matched to a gene: 9. Germline loops: CDR1 SEHNR, CDR2 FQNEAQ (reference sequence). The CDR3 totals 17 residues. CDR3 sequence (DNA): TGTGCCAGCAGCCGAAACGGACTAGCGGGGGGAGTAGATACGCAGTATTTT. It yields the protein CASSRNGLAGGVDTQYF.

V usage is TRBV6-1 and J usage is TRBJ1-5; tentatively, D is TRBD1 (5 bases). Germline assignment: CDR1 MNHNS and CDR2 SASEGT. V lost 5 bases and J 1 base, leaving 18 bases between the germline ends. CDR3 size: 17 residues. In DNA form, the CDR3 reads TGTGCCAGCAGTCCCCGGGGGGGAATGGGGAGCAATCAGCCCCAGCATTTT. As protein: CASSPRGGMGSNQPQHF.

DNA of the CDR3: TGTGCCAGCAGCCGCGGCAATGAAGCTTTCTTT. The encoded protein is CASSRGNEAFF. V is TRBV3-1 and J is TRBJ1-1; no clear D. Per germline, CDR1 LGHDT and CDR2 YNNKEL (reference sequence). CDR3 size: 11 residues. Trimming took off 4 bases at V and 7 bases at J, with 7 bases between the two ends.

A few counts support this clonotype. This chain links TRBV9 with TRBJ1-1; tentative D call: TRBD1 (6 bases). Trimming left V 3 bases short and J 2 bases short, with 23 bases between. The CDR3 extends over 18 amino acids. The germline V gene has CDR1 SGDLS and CDR2 YYNGEE. CDR3 DNA sequence: TGTGCCAGCAGCGACTCCCGGGAGGAGCAGGGGCCAAACACTGAAGCTTTCTTT. Translating it yields CASSDSREEQGPNTEAFF. The full variable domain, its missing parts supplied by reference TRBV9 and TRBJ1-1, is DSGVTQTPKHLITATGQRVTLRCSPRSGDLSVYWYQQSLDQGLQFLIQYYNGEERAKGNILERFSAQQFPDLHSELNLSSLELGDSALYFCASSDSREEQGPNTEAFFGQGTRLTVV.

The rearrangement joins TRBV20-1 to TRBJ2-3, with D unresolved. The CDR3 runs 14 residues. CDR1 is DFQATT and CDR2 is SNEGSKA in the germline V gene (reference sequence). Trimming left V 1 base short and J 0 bases short, with 8 bases between. The CDR3 DNA reads TGCAGTGCTAGAGGCCAGACTAGCACAGATACGCAGTATTTT. Amino acid sequence: CSARGQTSTDTQYF.

This clonotype was counted many times. The chain couples TRBV29-1 to TRBJ1-2, with TRBD1 matching 10 bases. This CDR3 has 12 amino acids. The trim removed 8 bases at V and 7 bases at J, leaving 7 bases unmatched. Germline-derived CDR1 and CDR2 are SQVTM and ANQGSEA. DNA for the CDR3: TGCAGCTTTCGACAGGGGGCGGGTGGCTACACCTTC. Translating it yields CSFRQGAGGYTF.